Given below is one TCR beta chain in context. Its antigen is undetermined. This record comes from a study of T cell repertoires in cytomegalovirus infection. Whole-study context: Carrying CMV and the relevant HLA type showed in public TCR beta signatures. Points from the study as a whole: Public TCR beta family frequency separated CMV-and-HLA carriers, including in an independent cohort.

TCRdb reanalysed the reads using MiXCR and keeps one entry per CDR3 protein. This table has 630,000 or so distinct CDR3 sequences, about 24% appearing once. CDR1 and CDR2 (germline): MRHNA, SNTAGT. This CDR3 region has 14 residues. V was shortened by 2 bases and J by 4 bases, with 10 bases between the two germline ends. V is TRBV6-4 and J is TRBJ2-3; D perhaps matches TRBD2 (6 bases). The source is a human donor in good health (CMV status not recorded). Some clones in this sample may be carry-over from other donors' samples. Sequenced material: CD8+ T cells from PBMCs. CDR3 nucleotide sequence: TGTGCCAGCAGTGACCAGGACTACTCAGATACGCAGTATTTT. Residues: CASSDQDYSDTQYF.